These 2 T cell receptor beta chains share one sample of origin, sequenced in a study of blood T cell repertoires in COVID-19. The data were produced by immunoSEQ multiplex PCR, yet TCRdb's version contains in-frame clones alone and is incomplete. The sample contains more than 150,000 clones, 80% to 90% of which appear only once. Sequenced input: peripheral blood. The origin of the receptors is a woman aged 70-85 years with COVID-19, enrolled during active disease.

A remark on this clone: The sample holds other DNA sequences that translate to the same CDR3. This sequence joins TRBV29-1 and TRBJ2-1, with D possibly matching TRBD2 (5 bases). This CDR3 is 12 amino acids long. The germline V gene has CDR1 SQVTM and CDR2 ANQGSEA. With 6 bases removed from V and 6 bases from J, the gap between germline ends came to 12 bases. CDR3 loop: CSVALGSNEQFF. The CDR3 nucleotides read TGCAGCGTAGCACTAGGTAGCAATGAGCAGTTCTTC.

The sample holds a few counts of this clone. The DNA for the CDR3 is TGTGCCAGCAGCTTAGCAGGCGGTACATCTAACTATGGCTACACCTTC. Translated: CASSLAGGTSNYGYTF. The chain combines TRBV7-9 with TRBJ1-2; unclear D gene. CDR3 length: 16 residues. The germline CDR1 and CDR2 sequences are SEHNR and FQNEAQ (reference sequence). V lost 0 bases and J 0 bases, leaving 11 bases between the germline ends.